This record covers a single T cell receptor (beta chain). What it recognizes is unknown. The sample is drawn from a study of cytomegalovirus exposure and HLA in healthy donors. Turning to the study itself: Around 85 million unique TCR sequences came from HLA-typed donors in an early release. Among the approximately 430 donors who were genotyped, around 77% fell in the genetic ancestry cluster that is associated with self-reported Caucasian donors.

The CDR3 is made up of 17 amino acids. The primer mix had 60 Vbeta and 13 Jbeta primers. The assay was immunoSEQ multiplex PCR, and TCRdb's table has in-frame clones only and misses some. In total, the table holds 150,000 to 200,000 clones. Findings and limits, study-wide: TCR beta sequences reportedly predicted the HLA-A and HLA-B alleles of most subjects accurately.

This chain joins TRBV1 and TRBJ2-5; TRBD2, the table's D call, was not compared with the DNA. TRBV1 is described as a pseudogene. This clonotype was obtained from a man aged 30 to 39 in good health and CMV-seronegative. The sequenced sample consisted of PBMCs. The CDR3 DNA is TGCACCAGCAGCCCATCAGCTTTACGGGAGGGCCGAGAGACCCAGTACTTC. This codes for CTSSPSALREGRETQYF.